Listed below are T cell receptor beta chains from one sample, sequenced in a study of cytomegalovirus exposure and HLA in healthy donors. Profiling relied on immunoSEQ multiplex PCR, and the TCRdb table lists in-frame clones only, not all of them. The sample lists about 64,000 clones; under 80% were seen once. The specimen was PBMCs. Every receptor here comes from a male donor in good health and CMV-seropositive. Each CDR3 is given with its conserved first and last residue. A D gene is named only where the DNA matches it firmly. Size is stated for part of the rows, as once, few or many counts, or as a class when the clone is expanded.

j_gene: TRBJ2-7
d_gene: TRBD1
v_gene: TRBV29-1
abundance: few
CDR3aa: CSVRTGATYEQYF
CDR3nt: TGCAGCGTTAGGACAGGGGCGACCTACGAGCAGTACTTC

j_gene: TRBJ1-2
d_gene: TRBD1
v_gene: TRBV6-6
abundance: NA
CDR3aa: CASSYSGDSYGYTF
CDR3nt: TGTGCCAGCAGTTACTCAGGGGACAGCTATGGCTACACCTTC

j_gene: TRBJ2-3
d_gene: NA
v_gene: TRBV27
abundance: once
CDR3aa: CASNFVSSTDTQYF
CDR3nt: TGTGCCAGCAACTTCGTCTCTAGCACAGATACGCAGTATTTT

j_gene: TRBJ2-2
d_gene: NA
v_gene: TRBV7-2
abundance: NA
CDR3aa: CASSFSGGSSRLTGELFF
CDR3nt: TGTGCCAGCAGCTTCTCAGGGGGGTCATCTCGATTGACCGGGGAGCTGTTTTTT

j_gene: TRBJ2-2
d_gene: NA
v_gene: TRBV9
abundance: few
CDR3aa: CASSVTGLTNTGELFF
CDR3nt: TGTGCCAGCAGCGTGACGGGACTTACGAACACCGGGGAGCTGTTTTTT

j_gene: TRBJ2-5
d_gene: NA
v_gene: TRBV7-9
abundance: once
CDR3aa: CASSLGSGLETQYF
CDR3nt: TGTGCCAGCAGCTTAGGTTCAGGTTTGGAGACCCAGTACTTC

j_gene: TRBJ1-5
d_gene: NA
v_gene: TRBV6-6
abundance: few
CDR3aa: CASSTGTNQPQHF
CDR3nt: TGTGCCAGCAGCACAGGAACCAATCAGCCCCAGCATTTT

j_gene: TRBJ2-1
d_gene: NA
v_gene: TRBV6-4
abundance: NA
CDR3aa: CASSDSGGEQFF
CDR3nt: TGTGCCAGCAGTGACTCGGGGGGTGAGCAGTTCTTC

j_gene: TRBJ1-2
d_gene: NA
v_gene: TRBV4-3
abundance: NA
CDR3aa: CASSQDSAQGLKYGYTF
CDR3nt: TGCGCCAGCAGCCAAGATAGTGCACAGGGTCTCAAGTATGGCTACACCTTC

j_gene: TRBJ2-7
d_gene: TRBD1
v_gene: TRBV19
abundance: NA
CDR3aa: CASRDRGYEQYF
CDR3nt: TGTGCCAGTCGGGACAGGGGTTACGAGCAGTACTTC

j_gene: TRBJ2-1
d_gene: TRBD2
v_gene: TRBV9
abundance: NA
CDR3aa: CASSVVGLAGRSYNEQFF
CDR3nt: TGTGCCAGCAGCGTAGTGGGGCTAGCGGGGAGATCCTACAATGAGCAGTTCTTC

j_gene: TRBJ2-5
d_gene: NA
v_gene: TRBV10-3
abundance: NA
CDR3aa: CAISEDSETQYF
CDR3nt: TGTGCCATCAGTGAAGACAGCGAGACCCAGTACTTC

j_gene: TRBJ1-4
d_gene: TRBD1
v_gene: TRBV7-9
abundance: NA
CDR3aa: CASSPGTAEKLFF
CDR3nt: TGTGCCAGCAGCCCAGGGACAGCCGAAAAACTGTTTTTT

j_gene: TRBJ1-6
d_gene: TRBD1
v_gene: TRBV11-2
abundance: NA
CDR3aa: CASSSQGNSPLHF
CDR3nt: TGTGCCAGCAGCTCACAGGGGAATTCACCCCTCCACTTT

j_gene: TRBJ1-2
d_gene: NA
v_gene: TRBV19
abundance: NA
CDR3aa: CASIPMTDTNYGYTF
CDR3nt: TGTGCCAGTATCCCCATGACGGACACTAACTATGGCTACACCTTC

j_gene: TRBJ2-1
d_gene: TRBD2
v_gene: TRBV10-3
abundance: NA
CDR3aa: CAISSGGANEQFF
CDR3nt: TGTGCCATCAGTAGCGGGGGGGCCAATGAGCAGTTCTTC

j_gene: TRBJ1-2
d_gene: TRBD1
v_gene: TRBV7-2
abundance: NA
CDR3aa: CASSLLPGQGYGYTF
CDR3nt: TGTGCCAGCAGCTTATTACCGGGACAGGGCTATGGCTACACCTTC

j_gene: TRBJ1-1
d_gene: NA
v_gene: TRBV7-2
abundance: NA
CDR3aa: CASSLISGGTEAFF
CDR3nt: TGTGCCAGCAGCTTAATATCAGGTGGAACTGAAGCTTTCTTT

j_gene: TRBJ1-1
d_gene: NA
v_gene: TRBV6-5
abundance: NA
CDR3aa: CASRLRGGMNTEAFF
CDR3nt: TGTGCCAGCAGACTCAGGGGTGGGATGAACACTGAAGCTTTCTTT

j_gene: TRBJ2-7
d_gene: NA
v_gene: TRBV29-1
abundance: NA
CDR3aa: CSVEVGAGASAYEQYF
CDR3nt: TGCAGCGTTGAAGTCGGGGCAGGGGCCTCTGCCTACGAGCAGTACTTC

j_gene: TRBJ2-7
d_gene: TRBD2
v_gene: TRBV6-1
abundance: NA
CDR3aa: CASVWGGFGSYEQYF
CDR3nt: TGTGCCAGCGTTTGGGGGGGGTTCGGCTCCTACGAGCAGTACTTC

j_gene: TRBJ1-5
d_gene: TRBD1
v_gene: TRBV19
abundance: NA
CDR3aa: CASSGRQGNNQPQHF
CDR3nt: TGTGCCAGTAGTGGTCGACAGGGTAACAATCAGCCCCAGCATTTT

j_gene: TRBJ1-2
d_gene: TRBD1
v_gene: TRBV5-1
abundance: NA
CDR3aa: CASSSPGQDYGYTF
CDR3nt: TGCGCCAGCAGCTCACCGGGACAGGACTATGGCTACACCTTC

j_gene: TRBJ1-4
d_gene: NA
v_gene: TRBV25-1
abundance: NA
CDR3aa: CASNRGGEKLFF
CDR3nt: TGTGCCAGCAATAGGGGCGGAGAAAAACTGTTTTTT

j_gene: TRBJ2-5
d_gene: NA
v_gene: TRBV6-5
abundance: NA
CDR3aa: CASSAPGEETQYF
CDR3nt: TGTGCCAGCAGTGCTCCAGGGGAAGAGACCCAGTACTTC

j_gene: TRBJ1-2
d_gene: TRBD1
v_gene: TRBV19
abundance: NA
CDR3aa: CASSPETGGFVYGYTF
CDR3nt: TGTGCCAGTAGCCCGGAGACAGGGGGCTTTGTCTATGGCTACACCTTC

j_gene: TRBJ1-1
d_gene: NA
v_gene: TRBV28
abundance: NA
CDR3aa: CASSFYGFRVLFAFF
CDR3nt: TGTGCCAGCAGTTTTTATGGCTTCCGTGTTTTGTTCGCTTTCTTT

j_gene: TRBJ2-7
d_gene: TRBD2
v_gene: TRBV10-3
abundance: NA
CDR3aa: CAISGAGLAGEQYF
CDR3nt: TGTGCCATCAGTGGGGCAGGACTAGCTGGCGAGCAGTACTTC

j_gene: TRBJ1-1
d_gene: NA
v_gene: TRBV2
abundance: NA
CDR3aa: CASSEAYVSTEAFF
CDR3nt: TGTGCCAGCAGTGAAGCATATGTGAGCACTGAAGCTTTCTTT

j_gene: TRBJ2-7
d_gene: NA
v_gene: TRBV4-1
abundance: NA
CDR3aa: CASSPNRVPYEQYF
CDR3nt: TGCGCCAGCAGCCCGAACCGGGTACCCTACGAGCAGTACTTC

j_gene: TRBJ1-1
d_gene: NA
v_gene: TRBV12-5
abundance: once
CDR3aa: CASGQRNTEAFF
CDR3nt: TGTGCTAGTGGCCAGCGGAACACTGAAGCTTTCTTT

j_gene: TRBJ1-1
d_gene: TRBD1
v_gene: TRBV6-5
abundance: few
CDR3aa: CASSPPGQGWTEAFF
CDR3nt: TGTGCCAGCAGTCCTCCGGGACAGGGTTGGACTGAAGCTTTCTTT

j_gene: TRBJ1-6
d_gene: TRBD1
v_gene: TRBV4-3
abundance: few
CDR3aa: CASSQDRGTGRIHF
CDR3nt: TGCGCCAGCAGCCAAGATCGGGGGACAGGTCGGATCCACTTT

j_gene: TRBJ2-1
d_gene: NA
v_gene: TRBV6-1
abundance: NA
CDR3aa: CASSEPQVYNEQFF
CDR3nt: TGTGCCAGCAGTGAACCCCAGGTTTACAATGAGCAGTTCTTC

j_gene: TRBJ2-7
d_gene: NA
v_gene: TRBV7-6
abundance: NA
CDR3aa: CASSLAVGGSYEQYF
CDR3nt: TGTGCCAGCAGCTTAGCGGTGGGAGGCTCCTACGAGCAGTACTTC

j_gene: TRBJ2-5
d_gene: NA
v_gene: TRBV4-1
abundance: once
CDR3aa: CASSQGGNQETQYF
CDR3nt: TGCGCCAGCAGCCAAGGGGGCAACCAAGAGACCCAGTACTTC

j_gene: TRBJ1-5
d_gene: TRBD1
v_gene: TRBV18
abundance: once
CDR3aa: CASSPPGQGKQPQHF
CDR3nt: TGTGCCAGCTCACCGCCCGGACAGGGAAAACAGCCCCAGCATTTT

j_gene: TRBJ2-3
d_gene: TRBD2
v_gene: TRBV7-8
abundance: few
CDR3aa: CASSPWTSGGWTDTQYF
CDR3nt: TGTGCCAGCAGCCCATGGACTAGCGGGGGGTGGACAGATACGCAGTATTTT

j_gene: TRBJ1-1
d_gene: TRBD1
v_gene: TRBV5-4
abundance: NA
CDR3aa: CASRQGSMNTEAFF
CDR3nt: TGTGCCAGCAGACAGGGGTCCATGAACACTGAAGCTTTCTTT

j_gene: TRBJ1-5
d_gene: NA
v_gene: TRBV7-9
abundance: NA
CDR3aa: CASSSQGQAAQPQHF
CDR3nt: TGTGCCAGCAGCTCCCAGGGGCAGGCGGCTCAGCCCCAGCATTTT

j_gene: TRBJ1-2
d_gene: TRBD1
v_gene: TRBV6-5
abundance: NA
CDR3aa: CASSYYRTGPVGYTF
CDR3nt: TGTGCCAGCAGTTACTACCGGACAGGGCCGGTAGGCTACACCTTC

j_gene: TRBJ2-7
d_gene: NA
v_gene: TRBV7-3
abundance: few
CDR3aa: CASSLTQGHEQYF
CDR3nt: TGTGCCAGCAGCTTAACGCAGGGCCACGAGCAGTACTTC

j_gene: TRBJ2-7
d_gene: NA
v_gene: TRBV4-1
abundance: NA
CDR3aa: CASGTGTSYEQYF
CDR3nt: TGCGCCAGCGGGACCGGGACATCGTACGAGCAGTACTTC

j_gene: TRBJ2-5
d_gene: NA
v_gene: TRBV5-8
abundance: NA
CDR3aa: CASSSPRQYQETQYF
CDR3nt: TGTGCCAGCAGCTCCCCTCGACAGTATCAAGAGACCCAGTACTTC

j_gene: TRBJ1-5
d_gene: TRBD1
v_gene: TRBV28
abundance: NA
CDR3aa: CASSFGDRTNQPQHF
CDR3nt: TGTGCCAGCAGTTTTGGGGACAGGACCAATCAGCCCCAGCATTTT

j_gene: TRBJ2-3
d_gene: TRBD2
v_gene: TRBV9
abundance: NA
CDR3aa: CASSAPIAGVGTDTQYF
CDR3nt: TGTGCCAGCAGCGCCCCAATTGCGGGGGTTGGCACAGATACGCAGTATTTT

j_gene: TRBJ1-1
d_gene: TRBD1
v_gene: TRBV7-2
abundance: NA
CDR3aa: CASSIQTTGGEAFF
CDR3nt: TGTGCCAGCAGCATCCAAACGACAGGGGGCGAAGCTTTCTTT